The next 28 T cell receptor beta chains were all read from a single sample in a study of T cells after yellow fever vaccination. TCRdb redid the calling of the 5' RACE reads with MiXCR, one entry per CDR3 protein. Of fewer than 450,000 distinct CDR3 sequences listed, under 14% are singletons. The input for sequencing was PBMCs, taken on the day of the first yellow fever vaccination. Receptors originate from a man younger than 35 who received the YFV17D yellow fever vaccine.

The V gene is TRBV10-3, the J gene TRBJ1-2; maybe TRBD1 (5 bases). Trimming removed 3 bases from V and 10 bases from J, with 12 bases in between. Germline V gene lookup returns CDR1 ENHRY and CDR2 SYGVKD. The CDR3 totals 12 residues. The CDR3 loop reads CAISEQPGNYTF. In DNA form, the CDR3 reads TGTGCCATCAGTGAACAGCCAGGGAACTACACCTTC.

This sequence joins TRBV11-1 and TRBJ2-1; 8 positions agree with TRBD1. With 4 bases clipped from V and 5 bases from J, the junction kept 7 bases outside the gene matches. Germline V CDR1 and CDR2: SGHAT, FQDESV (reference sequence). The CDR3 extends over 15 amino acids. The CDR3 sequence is CASSSGQGLDNEQFF. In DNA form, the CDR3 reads TGTGCCAGCAGCTCCGGACAGGGTTTGGACAATGAGCAGTTCTTC.

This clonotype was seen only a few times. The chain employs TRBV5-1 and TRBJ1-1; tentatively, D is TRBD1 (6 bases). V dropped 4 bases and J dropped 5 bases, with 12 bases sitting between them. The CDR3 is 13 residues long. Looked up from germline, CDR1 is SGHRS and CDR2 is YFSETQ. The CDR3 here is CASSPRGGTEAFF. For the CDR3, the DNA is TGCGCCAGCAGCCCCCGAGGGGGTACTGAAGCTTTCTTT.

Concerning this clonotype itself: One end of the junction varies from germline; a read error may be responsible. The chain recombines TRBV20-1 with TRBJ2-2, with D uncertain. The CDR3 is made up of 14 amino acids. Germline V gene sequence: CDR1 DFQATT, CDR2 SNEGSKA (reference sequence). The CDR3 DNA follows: TGCAGTGCCAGAGACCAGGTTCGAACCGGGGAGCTGTTTTTT. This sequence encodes CSARDQVRTGELFF.

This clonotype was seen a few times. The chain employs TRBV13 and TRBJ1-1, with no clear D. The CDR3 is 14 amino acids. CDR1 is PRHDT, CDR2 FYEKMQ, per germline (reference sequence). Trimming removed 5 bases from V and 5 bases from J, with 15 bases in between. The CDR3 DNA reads TGTGCCAGCAGCGTAACGGCGGTCCGGACTGAAGCTTTCTTT. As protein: CASSVTAVRTEAFF.

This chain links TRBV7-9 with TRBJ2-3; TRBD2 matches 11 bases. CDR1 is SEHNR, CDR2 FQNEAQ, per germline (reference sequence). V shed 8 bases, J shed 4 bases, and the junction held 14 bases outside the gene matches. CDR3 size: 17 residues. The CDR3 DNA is TGTGCCAGCGACCGGAGAACTAGCGGGGGTAGGGCAGATACGCAGTATTTT. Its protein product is CASDRRTSGGRADTQYF.

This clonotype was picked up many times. For the CDR3, the DNA is TGCGCCAGCAGCCAAGGCCAGGGCATGGACACTGAAGCTTTCTTT. Translation gives CASSQGQGMDTEAFF. This chain links TRBV4-1 with TRBJ1-1; possibly TRBD1 for D (5 bases). Trimming took 1 base from V and 3 from J, leaving 12 bases between them. This CDR3 comprises 15 residues. Germline V gene data show CDR1 as MGHRA and CDR2 as YSYEKL.

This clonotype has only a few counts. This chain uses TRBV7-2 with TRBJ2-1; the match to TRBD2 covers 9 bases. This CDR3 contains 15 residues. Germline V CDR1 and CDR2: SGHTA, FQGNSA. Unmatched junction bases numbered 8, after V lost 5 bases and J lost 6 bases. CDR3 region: CASSRASGVFNEQFF. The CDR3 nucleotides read TGTGCCAGCAGCCGGGCTAGCGGGGTTTTCAATGAGCAGTTCTTC.

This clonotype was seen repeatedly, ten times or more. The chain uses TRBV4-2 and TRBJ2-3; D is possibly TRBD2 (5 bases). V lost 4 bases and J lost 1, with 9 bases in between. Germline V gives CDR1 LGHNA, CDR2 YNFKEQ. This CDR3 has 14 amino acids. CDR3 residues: CASSPRRGTDTQYF. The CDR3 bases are TGTGCCAGCAGCCCCCGGCGGGGCACAGATACGCAGTATTTT.

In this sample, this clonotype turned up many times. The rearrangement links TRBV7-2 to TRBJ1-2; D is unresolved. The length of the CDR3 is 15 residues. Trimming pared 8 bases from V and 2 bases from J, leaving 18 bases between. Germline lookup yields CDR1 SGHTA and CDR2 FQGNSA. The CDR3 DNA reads TGTGCCAGCTCCGGAGTCCCGGGGTTGAACTATGGCTACACCTTC. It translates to CASSGVPGLNYGYTF.

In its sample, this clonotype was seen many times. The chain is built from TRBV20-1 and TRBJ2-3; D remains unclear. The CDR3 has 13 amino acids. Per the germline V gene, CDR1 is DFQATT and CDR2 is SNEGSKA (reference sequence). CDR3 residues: CLVPFIGADTQYF. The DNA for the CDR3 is TGCCTCGTGCCCTTTATCGGTGCAGATACGCAGTATTTT.

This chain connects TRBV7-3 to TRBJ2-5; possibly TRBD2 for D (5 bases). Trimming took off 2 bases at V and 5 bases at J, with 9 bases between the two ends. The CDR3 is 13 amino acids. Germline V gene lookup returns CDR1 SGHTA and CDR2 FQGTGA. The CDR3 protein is CASSLLGGETQYF. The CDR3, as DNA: TGTGCCAGCAGCTTACTAGGCGGGGAGACCCAGTACTTC. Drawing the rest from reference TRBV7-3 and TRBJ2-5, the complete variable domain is GAGVSQTPSNKVTEKGKYVELRCDPISGHTALYWYRQSLGQGPEFLIYFQGTGAADDSGLPNDRFFAVRPEGSVSTLKIQRTERGDSAVYLCASSLLGGETQYFGPGTRLLVL.

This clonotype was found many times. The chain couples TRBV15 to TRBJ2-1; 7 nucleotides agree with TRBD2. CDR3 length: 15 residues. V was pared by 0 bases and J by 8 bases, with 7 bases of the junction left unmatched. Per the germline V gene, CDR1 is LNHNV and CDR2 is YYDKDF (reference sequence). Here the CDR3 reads CATSRDQRGLDEQFF. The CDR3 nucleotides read TGTGCCACCAGCAGAGACCAGCGGGGTCTTGATGAGCAGTTCTTC.

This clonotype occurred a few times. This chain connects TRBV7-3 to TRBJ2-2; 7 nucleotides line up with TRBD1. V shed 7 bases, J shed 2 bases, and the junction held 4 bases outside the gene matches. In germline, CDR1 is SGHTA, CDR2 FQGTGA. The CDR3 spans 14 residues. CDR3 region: CASKGTANTGELFF. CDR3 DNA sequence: TGTGCCAGCAAAGGGACAGCTAACACCGGGGAGCTGTTTTTT.

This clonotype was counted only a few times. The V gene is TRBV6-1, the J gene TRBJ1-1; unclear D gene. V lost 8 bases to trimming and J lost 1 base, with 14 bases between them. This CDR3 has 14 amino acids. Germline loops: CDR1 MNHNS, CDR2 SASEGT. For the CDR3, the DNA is TGTGCCAGCGGCCCGGGGTCGAGGAACACTGAAGCTTTCTTT. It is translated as CASGPGSRNTEAFF.

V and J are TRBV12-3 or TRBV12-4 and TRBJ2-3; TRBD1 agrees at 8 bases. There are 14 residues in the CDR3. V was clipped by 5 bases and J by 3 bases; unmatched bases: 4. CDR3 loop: CASSRTGTTDTQYF. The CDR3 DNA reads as TGTGCCAGCAGTCGGACAGGGACGACAGATACGCAGTATTTT.

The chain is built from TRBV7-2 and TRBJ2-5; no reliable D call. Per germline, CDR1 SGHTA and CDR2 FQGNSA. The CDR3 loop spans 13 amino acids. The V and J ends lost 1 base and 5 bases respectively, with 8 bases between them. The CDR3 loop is CASSLGAVETQYF. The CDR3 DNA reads TGTGCCAGCAGCTTAGGGGCGGTGGAGACCCAGTACTTC.

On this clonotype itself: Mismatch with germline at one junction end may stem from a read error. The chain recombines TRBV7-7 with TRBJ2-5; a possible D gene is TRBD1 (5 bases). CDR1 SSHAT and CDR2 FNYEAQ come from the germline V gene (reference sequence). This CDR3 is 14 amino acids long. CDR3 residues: CASSPQQGQETQYF. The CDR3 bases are TGTGCTAGCAGCCCGCAGCAGGGACAAGAGACCCAGTACTTC.

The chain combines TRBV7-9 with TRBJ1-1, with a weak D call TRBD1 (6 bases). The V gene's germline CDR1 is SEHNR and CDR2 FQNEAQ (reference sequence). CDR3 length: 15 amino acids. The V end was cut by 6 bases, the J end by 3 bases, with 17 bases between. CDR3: CASSPTRGADTEAFF. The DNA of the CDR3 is TGTGCCAGCAGTCCCACAAGGGGGGCGGACACTGAAGCTTTCTTT. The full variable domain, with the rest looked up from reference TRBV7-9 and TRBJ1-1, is DTGVSQNPRHKITKRGQNVTFRCDPISEHNRLYWYRQTLGQGPEFLTYFQNEAQLEKSRLLSDRFSAERPKGSFSTLEIQRTEQGDSAMYLCASSPTRGADTEAFFGQGTRLTVV.

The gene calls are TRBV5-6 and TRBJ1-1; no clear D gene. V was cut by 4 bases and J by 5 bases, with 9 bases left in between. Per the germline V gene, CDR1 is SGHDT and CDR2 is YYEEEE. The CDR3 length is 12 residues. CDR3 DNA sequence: TGTGCCAGCAGCGTGTATGGAACTGAAGCTTTCTTT. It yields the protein CASSVYGTEAFF.

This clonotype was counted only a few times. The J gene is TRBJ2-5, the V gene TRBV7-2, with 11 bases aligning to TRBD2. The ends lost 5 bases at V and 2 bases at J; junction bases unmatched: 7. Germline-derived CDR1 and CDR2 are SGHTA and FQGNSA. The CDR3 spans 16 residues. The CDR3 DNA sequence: TGTGCCAGCAGCCCAGGGGTAGCGGGGGGGCAAGAGACCCAGTACTTC. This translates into CASSPGVAGGQETQYF.

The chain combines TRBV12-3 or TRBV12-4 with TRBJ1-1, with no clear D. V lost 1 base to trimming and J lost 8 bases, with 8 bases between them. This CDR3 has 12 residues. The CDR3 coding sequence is TGTGCCAGCAGTTTAGTCCGGGAGGAAGCTTTCTTT. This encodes CASSLVREEAFF.

CDR3 sequence: CASSWGQTYEQYF. For the CDR3, the DNA is TGTGCCAGCAGTTGGGGCCAGACCTACGAGCAGTACTTC. This chain connects TRBV12-3 or TRBV12-4 to TRBJ2-7, with a possible D match to TRBD1 (5 bases). This CDR3 contains 13 residues. V was trimmed by 4 bases and J by 2 bases, leaving 9 bases between them.

The CDR3 sequence: CASLTGGGDTQYF. Written as DNA, the CDR3 is TGTGCCAGCCTAACGGGGGGGGGAGATACGCAGTATTTT. V usage is TRBV6-2 or TRBV6-3 and J usage is TRBJ2-3, with TRBD2 matching 8 bases. Germline values: CDR1 MNHEY, CDR2 SVGEGT. J gave up 5 bases and V 8 bases, and 6 bases lay outside the gene matches. The CDR3 is 13 amino acids.

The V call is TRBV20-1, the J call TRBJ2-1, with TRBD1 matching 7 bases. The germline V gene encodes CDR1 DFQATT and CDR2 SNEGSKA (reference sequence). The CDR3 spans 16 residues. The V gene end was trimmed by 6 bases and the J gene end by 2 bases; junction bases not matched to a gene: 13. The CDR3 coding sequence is TGCAGTGCCACAACCCGGACAGGCTCCCCCTACAATGAGCAGTTCTTC. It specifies CSATTRTGSPYNEQFF.

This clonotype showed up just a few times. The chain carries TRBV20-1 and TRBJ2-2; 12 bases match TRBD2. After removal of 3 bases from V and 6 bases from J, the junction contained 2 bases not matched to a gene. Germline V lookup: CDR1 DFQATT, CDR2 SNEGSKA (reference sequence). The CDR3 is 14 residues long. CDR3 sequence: CSASASGGAGELFF. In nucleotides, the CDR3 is TGCAGTGCTAGCGCTAGCGGGGGGGCCGGGGAGCTGTTTTTT.

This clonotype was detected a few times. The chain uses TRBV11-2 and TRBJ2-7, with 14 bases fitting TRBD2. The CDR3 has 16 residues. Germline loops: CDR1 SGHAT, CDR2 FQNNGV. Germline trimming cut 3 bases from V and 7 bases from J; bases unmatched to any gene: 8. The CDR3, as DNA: TGTGCCAGCAGCTTTACCGGGACTAGCGGGGGAGGGGAGCAGTACGTC. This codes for CASSFTGTSGGGEQYV.

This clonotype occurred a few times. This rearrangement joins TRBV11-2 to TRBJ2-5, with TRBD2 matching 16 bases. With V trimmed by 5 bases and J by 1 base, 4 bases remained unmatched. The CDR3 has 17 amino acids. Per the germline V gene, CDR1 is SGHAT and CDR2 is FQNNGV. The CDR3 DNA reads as TGTGCCAGCAGCATAGGGACTAGCGGGGGGGCCCAAGAGACCCAGTACTTC. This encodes CASSIGTSGGAQETQYF.